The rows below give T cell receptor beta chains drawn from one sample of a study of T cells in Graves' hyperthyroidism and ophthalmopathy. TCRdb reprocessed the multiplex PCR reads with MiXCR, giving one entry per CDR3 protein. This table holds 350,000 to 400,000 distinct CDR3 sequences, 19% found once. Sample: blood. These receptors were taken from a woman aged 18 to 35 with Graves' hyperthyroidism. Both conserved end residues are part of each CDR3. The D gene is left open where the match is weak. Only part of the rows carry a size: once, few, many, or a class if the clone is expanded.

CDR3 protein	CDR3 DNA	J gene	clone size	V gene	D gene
CASSYGGLAGGNSETKYF	TGCGCCAGCAGTTACGGGGGACTAGCGGGGGGGAATTCAGAGACCAAGTACTTC	TRBJ2-5	few	TRBV6-2/TRBV6-3	TRBD2
CSASSASNSPLHF	TGCAGTGCTAGTAGTGCGAGCAATTCACCCCTCCACTTT	TRBJ1-6	many	TRBV20-1	NA
CASSSGTGVYGYTF	TGCGCCAGCAGCTCCGGGACAGGGGTCTATGGCTACACCTTC	TRBJ1-2	NA	TRBV5-1	TRBD1
CASSYISGGDEEQYF	TGTGCCAGCAGTTACATTAGCGGGGGGGATGAAGAGCAGTACTTC	TRBJ2-7	NA	TRBV6-5	TRBD2
CASNTYRPDYEQYF	TGTGCCAGTAATACCTACAGGCCAGACTACGAGCAGTACTTC	TRBJ2-7	NA	TRBV6-2/TRBV6-3	NA
CASRRLNSRGRTYGYTF	TGTGCCAGCAGACGACTCAACTCGAGGGGCAGGACCTATGGCTACACCTTC	TRBJ1-2	many	TRBV6-5	NA
CASSLRGGPQETQYF	TGTGCCAGCAGCTTAAGGGGCGGGCCCCAAGAGACCCAGTACTTC	TRBJ2-5	many	TRBV7-3	NA
CASSFYDRGYGYTF	TGTGCCAGCAGTTTCTACGACAGGGGGTATGGCTACACCTTC	TRBJ1-2	many	TRBV27	TRBD1
CASSLGAGNLGNQPQHF	TGCGCCAGCAGCTTGGGGGCCGGGAACTTGGGCAATCAGCCCCAGCATTTT	TRBJ1-5	NA	TRBV5-1	NA
CASSLEGQGAYEQYF	TGTGCCAGCAGTTTGGAGGGACAGGGGGCCTACGAGCAGTACTTC	TRBJ2-7	NA	TRBV6-2/TRBV6-3	TRBD1
CSARDKDEGYTF	TGCAGTGCTAGAGATAAGGATGAGGGCTACACCTTC	TRBJ1-2	many	TRBV20-1	NA
CAISESGRGGAFF	TGTGCCATCAGTGAATCAGGGCGAGGAGGGGCTTTCTTT	TRBJ1-1	many	TRBV10-3	NA
CASSLQGGGPYEQYF	TGTGCCAGCAGCTTACAGGGCGGGGGTCCCTACGAGCAGTACTTC	TRBJ2-7	many	TRBV7-2	TRBD2
CASSLEASRREQYF	TGTGCCAGCAGCTTGGAAGCTAGCCGGAGAGAGCAGTACTTC	TRBJ2-7	many	TRBV7-9	NA
CATGGAAGETQYF	TGTGCCACCGGAGGTGCCGCTGGGGAGACCCAGTACTTC	TRBJ2-5	NA	TRBV24-1	NA
CASSEPPTQNTGELFF	TGTGCCAGCAGCGAGCCCCCGACTCAGAACACCGGGGAGCTGTTTTTT	TRBJ2-2	many	TRBV2	NA
CASSDPFGGTGELFF	TGTGCCAGCAGTGATCCTTTCGGAGGAACCGGGGAGCTGTTTTTT	TRBJ2-2	NA	TRBV25-1	NA
CSGTGGNGYGYTF	TGCAGCGGAACAGGGGGCAATGGCTATGGCTACACCTTC	TRBJ1-2	NA	TRBV29-1	TRBD1
CAISAQGLKNTGELFF	TGTGCCATCAGTGCTCAGGGTCTAAAGAACACCGGGGAGCTGTTTTTT	TRBJ2-2	few	TRBV10-3	NA
CASSLGRGTEASF	TGTGCCAGCAGCTTAGGCCGGGGGACTGAAGCTTCCTTT	TRBJ1-1	NA	TRBV13	NA
CASSLAQGPTLYGYTF	TGCGCCAGCAGCTTGGCCCAGGGGCCCACCCTCTATGGCTACACCTTC	TRBJ1-2	many	TRBV5-1	NA
CASSFDSASGNTIYF	TGTGCCAGCAGTTTCGACTCAGCCTCTGGAAACACCATATATTTT	TRBJ1-3	many	TRBV12-3/TRBV12-4	NA
CASSYETGYNQPQHF	TGTGCCAGCAGTTACGAGACAGGGTACAATCAGCCCCAGCATTTT	TRBJ1-5	many	TRBV6-5	TRBD1
CASSFRGLTGELFF	TGTGCCAGCAGTTTTAGGGGGCTCACCGGGGAGCTGTTTTTT	TRBJ2-2	many	TRBV12-3/TRBV12-4	TRBD1
CASSLTQGPNTEAFF	TGTGCCAGCAGTTTAACCCAGGGGCCGAACACTGAAGCTTTCTTT	TRBJ1-1	many	TRBV12-3/TRBV12-4	NA
CSASRTDLQETQYF	TGCAGTGCTAGCCGGACAGACCTCCAAGAGACCCAGTACTTC	TRBJ2-5	NA	TRBV20-1	NA
CASSQGPRSLETQYF	TGTGCCAGCAGCCAGGGACCGAGGTCCCTAGAGACCCAGTACTTC	TRBJ2-5	NA	TRBV7-8	NA
CASSPAGHQPQHF	TGTGCCAGCTCACCCGCAGGGCATCAGCCCCAGCATTTT	TRBJ1-5	many	TRBV18	NA
CASSPSPATTYEQYF	TGTGCCAGCAGTCCTTCCCCCGCTACAACGTACGAGCAGTACTTC	TRBJ2-7	many	TRBV27	NA
CASSLGSPKREQYF	TGCGCCAGCAGCTTGGGGTCTCCCAAACGCGAGCAGTACTTC	TRBJ2-7	many	TRBV5-1	NA
CASSLGHYTEAFF	TGTGCCAGCAGCTTGGGACACTACACTGAAGCTTTCTTT	TRBJ1-1	many	TRBV11-2	NA
CASSNPPRTAPLHF	TGTGCCAGCAGCAACCCCCCGAGGACCGCACCCCTCCACTTT	TRBJ1-6	NA	TRBV6-2/TRBV6-3	NA
CASSQTEDTQYF	TGTGCCAGCAGCCAGACGGAAGATACGCAGTATTTT	TRBJ2-3	once	TRBV3-1	NA
CSARSDRDYEQYF	TGCAGTGCTAGATCCGACAGGGACTACGAGCAGTACTTC	TRBJ2-7	many	TRBV20-1	TRBD1
CASSYSKAIVYEQYF	TGTGCCAGCAGTTACTCGAAGGCCATAGTCTACGAGCAGTACTTC	TRBJ2-7	many	TRBV6-5	NA
CASSSFLAGIKPQHF	TGTGCCAGCAGTTCATTCTTGGCCGGAATCAAACCCCAGCATTTT	TRBJ1-5	few	TRBV28	NA
CTSSMGETQYF	TGTACCAGCTCGATGGGAGAGACCCAGTACTTC	TRBJ2-5	many	TRBV11-2	NA
CASSLYREGYTF	TGTGCCAGCAGCTTATACCGGGAGGGCTACACCTTC	TRBJ1-2	many	TRBV11-2	NA
CASSPLAGGRNQETQYF	TGTGCCAGCAGCCCACTAGCGGGGGGGAGAAACCAAGAGACCCAGTACTTC	TRBJ2-5	few	TRBV4-2	TRBD2
CASSLRVRQPQHF	TGTGCCAGCAGCCTCAGGGTTCGTCAGCCCCAGCATTTT	TRBJ1-5	many	TRBV3-1	NA
CASSYHPNGDTEAFF	TGTGCCAGCAGTTACCATCCCAACGGGGACACTGAAGCTTTCTTT	TRBJ1-1	many	TRBV6-2/TRBV6-3	NA
CSALQGAQETQYF	TGCAGTGCCCTCCAAGGGGCCCAAGAGACCCAGTACTTC	TRBJ2-5	many	TRBV20-1	NA
CSAEKASGGLLQETQYF	TGCAGTGCGGAGAAGGCTAGCGGGGGCCTACTTCAAGAGACCCAGTACTTC	TRBJ2-5	many	TRBV20-1	TRBD2
CASSFNRDIYEQYF	TGTGCCAGCAGCTTCAACCGGGACATCTACGAGCAGTACTTC	TRBJ2-7	many	TRBV7-8	NA
CASSSWGAYEQYF	TGTGCCAGCAGCTCGTGGGGGGCCTACGAGCAGTACTTC	TRBJ2-7	once	TRBV6-1	NA
CASSSGARDYEQYF	TGTGCCAGCAGTTCGGGGGCGCGGGACTACGAGCAGTACTTC	TRBJ2-7	many	TRBV27	NA
CASSHGGAESREQYF	TGTGCCAGCAGTCACGGGGGGGCCGAATCTAGGGAGCAGTACTTC	TRBJ2-7	NA	TRBV6-5	TRBD2
CASSYPVGGSYEQYF	TGTGCCAGCAGTTACCCCGTGGGGGGCTCCTACGAGCAGTACTTC	TRBJ2-7	many	TRBV6-5	NA
CASSLGEPGGPYYEQYF	TGTGCCAGCAGCTTAGGGGAGCCCGGAGGCCCCTACTACGAGCAGTACTTC	TRBJ2-7	many	TRBV7-8	NA
CASSLVRAGANQETQYF	TGTGCCAGCAGCTTAGTCCGAGCGGGGGCTAACCAAGAGACCCAGTACTTC	TRBJ2-5	many	TRBV11-2	TRBD2
CASSAGGPTGELFF	TGTGCCAGCAGTGCGGGGGGGCCCACCGGGGAGCTGTTTTTT	TRBJ2-2	many	TRBV6-4	TRBD2
CASSILLGYEQYF	TGTGCCAGTAGTATCCTCTTGGGCTACGAGCAGTACTTC	TRBJ2-7	many	TRBV19	NA
CASSLSGFLEAFF	TGTGCCAGCAGCCTTTCCGGGTTTCTCGAAGCTTTCTTT	TRBJ1-1	many	TRBV11-2	NA
CASSDGLQLGTEAFF	TGTGCCAGCAGCGATGGACTGCAGTTGGGGACTGAAGCTTTCTTT	TRBJ1-1	many	TRBV9	NA
CASSYSLPGAGSNYGYTF	TGTGCCAGCAGTTACTCATTGCCAGGGGCAGGATCTAACTATGGCTACACCTTC	TRBJ1-2	once	TRBV6-2/TRBV6-3	NA
CSAGGSAYEQYF	TGCAGTGCTGGTGGTTCAGCCTACGAGCAGTACTTC	TRBJ2-7	many	TRBV20-1	NA
CASPLRTASDIQYF	TGTGCCAGCCCACTCCGGACAGCTTCGGACATTCAGTACTTC	TRBJ2-4	many	TRBV5-8	NA
CASSSPRTSGRQETQYF	TGTGCCAGCAGCTCCCCTCGGACTAGCGGACGACAAGAGACCCAGTACTTC	TRBJ2-5	many	TRBV7-8	TRBD2